Listed below are T cell receptor beta chains from one sample, sequenced in a study of blood T cell repertoires in COVID-19. Repertoires were generated with immunoSEQ multiplex PCR, while TCRdb's copy carries only in-frame clones and drops some. The repertoire has about 220,000 clones, 88% of them found once; the top ten carry more than 2.5%. Sequencing used PBMCs or T cells enriched from blood (not recorded which). These receptor sequences come from a woman in her 30s who had recovered from COVID-19. Each CDR3 is given without its conserved first and last residue. Clone size, where shown, is once, few, many, or a class for clones that have expanded.

j_call v_call clone_size cdr3_aa
TRBJ1-3 TRBV2 NA ASSEFRPRGGNTIY
TRBJ2-2 TRBV10-3 NA AISAGELF
TRBJ1-1 TRBV2 NA ASSDITGIDTEAF
TRBJ1-1 TRBV2 NA ASTETENTEAF
TRBJ1-5 TRBV5-8 NA ASSSVPLREPQH
TRBJ2-2 TRBV6-5 NA ASMSRSPAGELF
TRBJ1-3 TRBV6-5 once ASTPLNRGGNTIY
TRBJ2-4 TRBV5-5 NA ASSSQGNKNIQY
TRBJ1-3 TRBV21-1 NA ASSKGTGVSGNTIY
TRBJ2-7 TRBV5-4 NA ASSPGQGSSYEQY
TRBJ1-2 TRBV5-1 NA ASSTRPGGGYGYT
TRBJ2-5 TRBV27 NA ASSRSNAGLETQY
TRBJ2-1 TRBV29-1 NA SVGVNYNEQF
TRBJ2-3 TRBV3-1/TRBV3-2 NA ASSNSGGTDTQY
TRBJ1-1 TRBV12-3/TRBV12-4 NA ASSVDRTVEAF
TRBJ1-5 TRBV6-5 NA ASAGTGNQPQH
TRBJ2-1 TRBV7-2 NA ASSLWASGGHNEQF
TRBJ2-2 TRBV5-4 medium-sized ASSLSSGGTNTGELF
TRBJ1-6 TRBV6-2/TRBV6-3 once ASSYSTSRARDSPLH
TRBJ1-1 TRBV7-9 NA ASSLVDSVNTEAF
TRBJ2-5 TRBV11-1 NA ASSLSAGGETQY
TRBJ1-1 TRBV7-7 NA ASSLTLNTEAF
TRBJ1-1 TRBV12-3/TRBV12-4 NA ASSFGENTEAF
TRBJ2-3 TRBV3-1/TRBV3-2 NA ASSQPSGGATDTQY
TRBJ2-2 TRBV11-3 NA ASSPGHATGELF
TRBJ2-5 TRBV9 NA ASSVGRGGQETQY
TRBJ2-1 TRBV29-1 NA SSHRDNEQF
TRBJ2-2 TRBV6-6 NA ASSRNTPGTLNTGELF
TRBJ1-2 TRBV29-1 NA SVDRGLGGYT
TRBJ2-6 TRBV7-6 NA ASSLKGSSGANVLT
TRBJ1-5 TRBV7-9 NA ASSPNRADQPQH
TRBJ2-1 TRBV19 NA ASSIGQGFYNEQF
TRBJ2-4 TRBV7-9 NA ASSQPGQDKNIQY
TRBJ2-5 TRBV11-2 NA ASSSNRGRGTQY
TRBJ1-1 TRBV27 NA ASSSSVTGATEAF
TRBJ2-3 TRBV5-4 NA ASSRNGFLTDTQY
TRBJ1-3 TRBV2 NA ASSEGGISGNTIY
TRBJ1-5 TRBV7-8 NA ASSPHSWDRESNQPQH
TRBJ1-1 TRBV25-1 NA ASSARNTEAF
TRBJ2-7 TRBV5-6 once ASSSGGGVWYEQY
TRBJ1-2 TRBV7-2 NA ASSLPGVHGYT
TRBJ1-2 TRBV27 NA ASSLFRDYGYT
TRBJ1-2 TRBV4-3 NA ASSYTTGPANYGYT
TRBJ1-2 TRBV29-1 NA SVEDPKEGDGYT
TRBJ2-3 TRBV4-2 NA ASSQESVASGTDTQY
TRBJ2-3 TRBV7-8 NA ASSKGWGTDTQY
TRBJ2-7 TRBV28 NA ASSFTGVREQY
TRBJ2-7 TRBV6-5 NA ASSYFVVRANEQY
TRBJ1-6 TRBV6-5 NA ASRAGTYNSPLH
TRBJ2-2 TRBV4-3 NA ASSQGGRGGNTGELF
TRBJ1-2 TRBV3-1/TRBV3-2 NA ASSQEIGDYGYT
TRBJ2-7 TRBV11-2 NA ASSLDTGWYEQY
TRBJ2-2 TRBV7-9 few ASSKTTGPGELF
TRBJ1-2 TRBV7-9 NA ASSLSGTGYYGYT
TRBJ2-5 TRBV9 NA ASSPGTGLETQY